Described below is a single T cell receptor beta chain sequence and its context. Authors' data handling: Amplification of reference gene primers provided the estimated nucleated cell counts. Profiled with immunoSEQ multiplex PCR; TCRdb holds only in-frame clones, not every one. Clonal size and the V and J genes are those of that table, whereas D and trimming came from the DNA. The table includes some 130,000 clones, 65% to 90% detected once. The sample comes from a study of blood T cell repertoires in COVID-19. Across the whole study: Whether acute or convalescent, the COVID-19 samples came from the United States, Italy and Spain. Sources were T cells, B-cell-depleted T cells, or PBMCs; the material itself was cDNA or gDNA.

The CDR3 covers 15 residues. In germline, CDR1 is SGHTA, CDR2 FQGNSA. J gave up 0 bases and V 3 bases, and 2 bases lay outside the gene matches. This TCR was recovered from a woman in her sixties or seventies with active or convalescent COVID-19. What was sequenced was peripheral blood. The V call is TRBV7-2, the J call TRBJ1-1; 9 bases align to TRBD1. CDR3 loop: CASSFTGGMNTEAFF. CDR3 coding DNA: TGTGCCAGCAGCTTTACAGGGGGCATGAACACTGAAGCTTTCTTT.